The clone carrying this TCR beta chain was recorded many times. Unique molecular identifiers were used in preparing the TCRbeta library. From the PCR reads, TCRdb called clonotypes with MiXCR, one entry per CDR3 protein. The table has 200,000 to 250,000 distinct CDR3 sequences, around 11% seen once; the top ten hold roughly 2.6%. This sample was taken from a study of T-cell reconstitution after alpha-beta-depleted transplantation in children. The V gene's germline CDR1 is MGHDK and CDR2 SYGVNS. CDR3 length equals 17 residues. Unmatched junction bases numbered 9, after V lost 6 bases and J lost 3 bases.

The sequence derives from a human donor who donated a stem cell graft to a child with acute lymphoblastic leukemia. The material was PBMCs from the stem cell graft donor, obtained from the stem cell graft. V gene TRBV25-1 combines with J gene TRBJ2-5; 14 bases align to TRBD2. The CDR3 loop reads CASSLRMGLAGEETQYF. The CDR3 DNA reads TGTGCCAGCAGCCTCCGAATGGGACTAGCGGGAGAAGAGACCCAGTACTTC. The full variable domain, with the rest looked up from reference TRBV25-1 and TRBJ2-5, is EADIYQTPRYLVIGTGKKITLECSQTMGHDKMYWYQQDPGMELHLIHYSYGVNSTEKGDLSSESTVSRIRTEHFPLTLESARPSHTSQYLCASSLRMGLAGEETQYFGPGTRLLVL.